The clone carrying this T cell receptor beta chain was recorded at least ten times. Its antigen remains unidentified. Preparation of the TCRbeta library used unique molecular identifiers. Each CDR3 protein is one row after TCRdb ran MiXCR on the PCR reads. The sample holds fewer than 550,000 distinct CDR3 sequences; over 10% are singletons and the top ten take about 15%. These data originate in a study of T-cell reconstitution after alpha-beta-depleted transplantation in children. The study, taken as a whole, reports: One year after transplant, T-cell counts and diversity came mostly from newly produced T cells. After transplant, high TCRbeta diversity at day 60 in some patients arose from surviving recipient T cells and thymic progenitors. Alpha-beta T cells about two months after transplant reportedly derived from several hundred expanded graft clones.

This receptor was taken from a female patient aged 2-9 years who had a stem cell transplant for aplastic anemia, so the T cells may come from the graft donor. This sample comprised PBMCs, mostly from graft donor cells, obtained 180 days after TCRalphabeta/CD19-depleted stem cell transplant.

CDR3 region: CASIPGGPIYEQYF. The CDR3 DNA reads as TGTGCCAGCATTCCTGGCGGACCGATCTACGAGCAGTACTTC. This sequence joins TRBV28 and TRBJ2-7; D uncertain. The CDR3 loop spans 14 amino acids. V was pared by 7 bases and J by 3 bases, with 16 bases between. CDR1 MDHEN and CDR2 SYDVKM come from the germline V gene. The variable domain in full, with the rest retrieved from reference TRBV28 and TRBJ2-7, is DVKVTQSSRYLVKRTGEKVFLECVQDMDHENMFWYRQDPGLGLRLIYFSYDVKMKEKGDIPEGYSVSREKKERFSLILESASTNQTSMYLCASIPGGPIYEQYFGPGTRLTVT.